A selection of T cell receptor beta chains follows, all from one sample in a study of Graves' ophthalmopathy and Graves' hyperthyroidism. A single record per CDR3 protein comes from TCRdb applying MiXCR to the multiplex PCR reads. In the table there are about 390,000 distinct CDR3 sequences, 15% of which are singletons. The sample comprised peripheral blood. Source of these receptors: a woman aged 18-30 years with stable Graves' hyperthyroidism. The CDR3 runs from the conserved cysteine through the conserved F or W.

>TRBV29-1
CSVAQGSGELFF
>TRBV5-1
CASTGQGLDGYTF
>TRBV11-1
CASSWGTRQSFGAIETQYF
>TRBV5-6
CASSLQGGYTF
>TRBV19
CASSTDSLTPDTQYF
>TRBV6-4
CASRTTRRHVGLVTLHF
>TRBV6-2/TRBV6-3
CASSYRGGALLGEQYF
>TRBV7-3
CASSLYSGTVNTEAFF
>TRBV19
CASSTQPGRQETQYF
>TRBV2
CASRGLAGLTDTQYF
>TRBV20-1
CSASLSGTNYGYTF
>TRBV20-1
CSARGGSVAMNTEAFF
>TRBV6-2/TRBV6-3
CASSLGTGEAFF
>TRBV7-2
CASSLRQGRNQPQHF
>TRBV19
CACGRGTSRSYTF
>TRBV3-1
CASSQGGAATGRNTEAFF
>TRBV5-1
CASSANQGATEAFF
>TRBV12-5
CASGLVRDSQETQYF
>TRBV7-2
CASIPTGVETQYF
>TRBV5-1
CASSFQGLWGYTF
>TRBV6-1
CASSPGQQTGYTF
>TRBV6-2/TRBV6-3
CASSYHFLRGGPYTQYF
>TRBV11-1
CASSLALPGVRTGTGELFF
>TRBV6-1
CASSALSGGNTGELFF
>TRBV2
CASSERSTDTQYF
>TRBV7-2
CASSSGTGTNIQYF
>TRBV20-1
CSASEPVAYGYTF
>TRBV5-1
CASSLSFISPLHF
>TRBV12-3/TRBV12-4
CASMGRGSSPLHF
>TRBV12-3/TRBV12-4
CASSSRRGTEAFF
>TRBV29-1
CSTSTGDGYTF
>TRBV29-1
CSVAPRGRGQDQETQYF
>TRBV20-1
CSADEGIVNTEAFF
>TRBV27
CASSPLSSYEQYF
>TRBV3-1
CASSQDWGAGNQPQHF
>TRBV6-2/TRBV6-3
CASDQYEQYF
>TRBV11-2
CASSTRYRDRRPSNYVYTF
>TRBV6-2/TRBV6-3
CASSSSGGRYEQYF
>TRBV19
CASRLTGVDYGYTF
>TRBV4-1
CASSQDSAWDTEAFF
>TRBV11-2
CASSLGWSGEQPQHF
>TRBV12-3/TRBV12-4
CASSLRSNQPQHF
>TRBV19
CASSIFGTATNYGYTF
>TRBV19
CASRETGPYGYTF
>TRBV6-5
CASSYRGGTNTGELFF
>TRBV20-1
CSARGGSYEQYF
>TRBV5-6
CASSFRGAGQPQHF
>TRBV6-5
CASIQAGSSGYTF
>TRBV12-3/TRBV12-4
CASRHSETQYF
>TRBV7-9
CASSLSQGMRYGYTF
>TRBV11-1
CASSIDRGTEQFF
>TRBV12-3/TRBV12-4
CASSRGAGYYGYTF
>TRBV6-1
CASSVTGRGNQPQHF
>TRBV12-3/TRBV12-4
CASSSGQGANTEAFF